The subject of this entry is one T cell receptor (beta chain). The germline V and J ends were trimmed by 7 bases and 5 bases, with 15 bases remaining between them. CDR1 and CDR2 (germline): SNHLY, FYNNEI. The CDR3 sequence is 15 residues long. Assay: immunoSEQ multiplex PCR; the TCRdb copy retains only in-frame clones and omits some. Here the sample spans about 180,000 clones, 85% to 95% being singletons. This sample is part of a study of control samples from healthy donors and cancer patients. The chain couples TRBV2 to TRBJ1-6; D is possibly TRBD1 (6 bases). This TCR came from a woman aged 18-29 years in good health. Sequenced material: blood. CDR3 protein: CASTIQGADNSPLHF. In DNA form, the CDR3 reads TGTGCCAGCACCATACAGGGCGCGGATAATTCACCCCTCCACTTT. The full variable domain, completed using reference TRBV2 and TRBJ1-6, is EPEVTQTPSHQVTQMGQEVILRCVPISNHLYFYWYRQILGQKVEFLVSFYNNEISEKSEIFDDQFSVERPDGSNFTLKIRSTKLEDSAMYFCASTIQGADNSPLHFGNGTRLTVT.